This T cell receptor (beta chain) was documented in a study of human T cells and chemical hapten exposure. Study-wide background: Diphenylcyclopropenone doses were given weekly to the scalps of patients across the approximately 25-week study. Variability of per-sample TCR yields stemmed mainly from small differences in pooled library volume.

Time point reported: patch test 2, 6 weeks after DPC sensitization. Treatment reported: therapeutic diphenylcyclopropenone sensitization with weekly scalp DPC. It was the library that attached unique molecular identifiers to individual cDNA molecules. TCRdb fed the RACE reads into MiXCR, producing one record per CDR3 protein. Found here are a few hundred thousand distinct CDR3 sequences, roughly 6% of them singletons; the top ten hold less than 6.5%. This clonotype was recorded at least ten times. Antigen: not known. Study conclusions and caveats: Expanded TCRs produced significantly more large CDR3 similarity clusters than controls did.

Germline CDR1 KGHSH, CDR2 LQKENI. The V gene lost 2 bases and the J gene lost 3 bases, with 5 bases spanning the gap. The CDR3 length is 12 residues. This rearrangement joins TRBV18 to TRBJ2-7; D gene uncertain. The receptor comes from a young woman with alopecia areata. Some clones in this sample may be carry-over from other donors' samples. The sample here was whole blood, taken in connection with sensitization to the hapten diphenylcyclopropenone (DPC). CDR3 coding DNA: TGTGCCAGCTCACCAGAAAACTACGAGCAGTACTTC. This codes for CASSPENYEQYF.